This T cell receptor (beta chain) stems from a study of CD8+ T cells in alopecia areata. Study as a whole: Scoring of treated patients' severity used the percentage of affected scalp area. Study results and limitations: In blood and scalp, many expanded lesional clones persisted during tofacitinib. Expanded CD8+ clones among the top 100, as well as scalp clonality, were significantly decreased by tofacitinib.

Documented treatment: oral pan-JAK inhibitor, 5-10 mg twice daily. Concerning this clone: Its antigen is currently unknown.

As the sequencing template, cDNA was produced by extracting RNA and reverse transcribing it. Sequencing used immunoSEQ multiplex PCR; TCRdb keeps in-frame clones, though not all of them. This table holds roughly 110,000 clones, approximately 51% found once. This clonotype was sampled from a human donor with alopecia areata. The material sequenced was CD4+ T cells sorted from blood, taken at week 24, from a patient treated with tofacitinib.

This CDR3 reads CASSPPGTGELFF. The CDR3 DNA sequence: TGTGCCAGCAGCCCCCCGGGCACCGGGGAGCTGTTTTTT. The chain uses TRBV7-8 and TRBJ2-2, with D uncertain. Between the trimmed V and J ends, which lost 5 bases and 4 bases, there was a span of 8 bases. CDR1 and CDR2 from the germline V gene are SGHVS and FQNEAQ. The CDR3 sequence is 13 residues long.